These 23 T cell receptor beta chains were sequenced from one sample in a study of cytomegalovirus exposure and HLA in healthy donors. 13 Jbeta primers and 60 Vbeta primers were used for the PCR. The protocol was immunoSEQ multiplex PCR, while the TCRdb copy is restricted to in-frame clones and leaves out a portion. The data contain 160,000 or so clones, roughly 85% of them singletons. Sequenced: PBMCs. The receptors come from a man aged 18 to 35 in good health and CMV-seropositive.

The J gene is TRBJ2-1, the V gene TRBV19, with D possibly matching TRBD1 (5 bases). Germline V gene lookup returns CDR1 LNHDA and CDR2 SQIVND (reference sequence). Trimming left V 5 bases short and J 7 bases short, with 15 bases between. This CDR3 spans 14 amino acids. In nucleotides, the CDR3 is TGTGCCAGTAGTTTTCAGGGTATAATGAATGAGCAGTTCTTC. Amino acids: CASSFQGIMNEQFF. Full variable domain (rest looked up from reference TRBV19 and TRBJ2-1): DGGITQSPKYLFRKEGQNVTLSCEQNLNHDAMYWYRQDPGQGLRLIYYSQIVNDFQKGDIAEGYSVSREKKESFPLTVTSAQKNPTAFYLCASSFQGIMNEQFFGPGTRLTVL.

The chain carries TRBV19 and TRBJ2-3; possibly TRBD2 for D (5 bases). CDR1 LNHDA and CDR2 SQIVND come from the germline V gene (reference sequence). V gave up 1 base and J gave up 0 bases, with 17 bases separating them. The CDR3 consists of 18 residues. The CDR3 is CASSIAVAGWTSTDTQYF. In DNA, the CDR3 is TGTGCCAGTAGTATAGCGGTAGCAGGCTGGACTAGCACAGATACGCAGTATTTT.

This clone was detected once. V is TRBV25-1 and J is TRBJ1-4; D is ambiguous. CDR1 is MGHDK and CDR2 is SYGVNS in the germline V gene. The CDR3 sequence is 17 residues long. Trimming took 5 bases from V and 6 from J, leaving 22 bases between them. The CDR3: CASSHTPGRGTDEKLFF. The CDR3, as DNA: TGTGCCAGCAGTCACACCCCTGGGCGGGGTACTGATGAAAAACTGTTTTTT.

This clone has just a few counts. Here the CDR3 reads CASSRPSGGTDTQYF. CDR3 coding DNA: TGTGCCAGCAGTAGGCCTAGCGGGGGGACAGATACGCAGTATTTT. The chain is built from TRBV27 and TRBJ2-3; 11 bases map to TRBD2. The CDR3 contains 15 residues. Germline V gene sequence: CDR1 MNHEY, CDR2 SMNVEV (reference sequence). The junction had 4 bases not matched to a gene; V was cut back by 5 bases and J by 3 bases.

The CDR3, as DNA: TGTGCCAGCAGTGCCACCGGGTCACGGCAGTTCTTC. Translated, it gives CASSATGSRQFF. The chain joins TRBV25-1 to TRBJ2-1; D gene ambiguous. This CDR3 has 12 residues. Germline CDR1 and CDR2: MGHDK and SYGVNS. Trimming left V 4 bases short and J 12 bases short, with 13 bases between.

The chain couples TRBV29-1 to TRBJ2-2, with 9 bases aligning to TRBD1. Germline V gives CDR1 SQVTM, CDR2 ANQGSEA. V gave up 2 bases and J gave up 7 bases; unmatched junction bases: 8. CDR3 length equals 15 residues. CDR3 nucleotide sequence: TGCAGCGTTGAAACAACAGGGGGCGTCGGCGGGGAGCTGTTTTTT. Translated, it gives CSVETTGGVGGELFF.

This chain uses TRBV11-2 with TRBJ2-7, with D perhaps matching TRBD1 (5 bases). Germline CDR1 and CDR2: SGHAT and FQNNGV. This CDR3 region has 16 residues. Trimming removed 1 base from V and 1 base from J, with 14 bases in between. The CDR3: CASSLALREPSYEQYF. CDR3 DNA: TGTGCCAGCAGCTTAGCCCTCAGGGAACCATCCTACGAGCAGTACTTC.

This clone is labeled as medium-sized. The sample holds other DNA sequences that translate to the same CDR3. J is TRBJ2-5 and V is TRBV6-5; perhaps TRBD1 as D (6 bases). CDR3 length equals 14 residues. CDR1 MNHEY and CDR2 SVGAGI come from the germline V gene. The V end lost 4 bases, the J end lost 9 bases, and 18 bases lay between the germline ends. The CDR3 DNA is TGTGCCAGCAGTTCCTCGACAGGTTCTTGGGCCCAGTACTTC. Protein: CASSSSTGSWAQYF.

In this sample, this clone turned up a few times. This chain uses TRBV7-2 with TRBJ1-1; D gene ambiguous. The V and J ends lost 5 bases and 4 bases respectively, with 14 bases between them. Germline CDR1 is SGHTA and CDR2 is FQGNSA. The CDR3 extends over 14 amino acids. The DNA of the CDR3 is TGTGCCAGCAGCCCCCCCCGGACTGTCACTGAAGCTTTCTTT. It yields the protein CASSPPRTVTEAFF.

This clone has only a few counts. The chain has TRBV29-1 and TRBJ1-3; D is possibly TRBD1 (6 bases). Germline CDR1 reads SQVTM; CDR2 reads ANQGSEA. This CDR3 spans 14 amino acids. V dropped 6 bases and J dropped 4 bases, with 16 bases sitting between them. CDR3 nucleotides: TGCAGCGTGCAAGGGGGGGGCCTCGGAAACACCATATATTTT. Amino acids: CSVQGGGLGNTIYF.

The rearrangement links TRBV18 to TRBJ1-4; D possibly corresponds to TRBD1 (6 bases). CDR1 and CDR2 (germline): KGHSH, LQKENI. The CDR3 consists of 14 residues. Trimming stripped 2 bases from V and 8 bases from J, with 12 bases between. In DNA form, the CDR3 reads TGTGCCAGCTCACCAGAGGGGGTCAGAGAAAAACTGTTTTTT. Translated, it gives CASSPEGVREKLFF.

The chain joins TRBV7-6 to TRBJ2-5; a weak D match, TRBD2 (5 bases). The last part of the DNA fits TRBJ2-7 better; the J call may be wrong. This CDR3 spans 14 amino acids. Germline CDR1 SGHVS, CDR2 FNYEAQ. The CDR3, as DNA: TGTGCCAGCAGCTTAGGGACTGGCACCTACGAGCAGTACTTC. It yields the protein CASSLGTGTYEQYF.

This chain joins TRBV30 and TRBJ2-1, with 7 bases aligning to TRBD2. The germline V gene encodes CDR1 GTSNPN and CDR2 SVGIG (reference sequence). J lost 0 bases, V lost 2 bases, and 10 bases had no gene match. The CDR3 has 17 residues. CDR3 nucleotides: TGTGCCTGGAGTTTTGGGGGAGGGCCGATCTCCTACAATGAGCAGTTCTTC. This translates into CAWSFGGGPISYNEQFF.

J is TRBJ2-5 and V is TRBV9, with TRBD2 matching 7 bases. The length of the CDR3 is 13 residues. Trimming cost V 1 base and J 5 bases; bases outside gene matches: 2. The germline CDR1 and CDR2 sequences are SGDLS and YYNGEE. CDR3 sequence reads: CASSVSGEETQYF. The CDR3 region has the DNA TGTGCCAGCAGCGTAAGCGGGGAGGAGACCCAGTACTTC.

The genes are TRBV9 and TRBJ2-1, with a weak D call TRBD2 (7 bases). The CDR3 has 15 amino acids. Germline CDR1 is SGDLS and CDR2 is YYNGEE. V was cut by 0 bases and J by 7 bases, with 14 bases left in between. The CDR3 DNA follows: TGTGCCAGCAGCGTAGACAGTGGGGGGGCGAATGAGCAGTTCTTC. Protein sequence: CASSVDSGGANEQFF.

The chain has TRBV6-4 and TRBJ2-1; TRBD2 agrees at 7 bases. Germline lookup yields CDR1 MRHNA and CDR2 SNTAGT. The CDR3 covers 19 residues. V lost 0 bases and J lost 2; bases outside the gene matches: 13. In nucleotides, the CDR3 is TGTGCCAGCAGTGACTCGGCACTAGTGGGGGGGACCCCCTACAATGAGCAGTTCTTC. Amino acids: CASSDSALVGGTPYNEQFF.

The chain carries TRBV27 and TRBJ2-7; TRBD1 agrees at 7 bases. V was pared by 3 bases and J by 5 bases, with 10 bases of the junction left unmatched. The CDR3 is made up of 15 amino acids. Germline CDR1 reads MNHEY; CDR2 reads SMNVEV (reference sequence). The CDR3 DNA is TGTGCCAGCAGTTTGTTTACAGGGGTACAGGACGAGCAGTACTTC. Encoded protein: CASSLFTGVQDEQYF.

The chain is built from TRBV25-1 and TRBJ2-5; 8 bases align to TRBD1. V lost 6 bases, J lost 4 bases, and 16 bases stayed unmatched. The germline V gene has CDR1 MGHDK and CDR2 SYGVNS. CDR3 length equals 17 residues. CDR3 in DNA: TGTGCCAGCAGCGATCCCGGACAGGGCGGACCGCGAGAGACCCAGTACTTC. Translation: CASSDPGQGGPRETQYF. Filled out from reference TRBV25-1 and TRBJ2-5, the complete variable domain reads EADIYQTPRYLVIGTGKKITLECSQTMGHDKMYWYQQDPGMELHLIHYSYGVNSTEKGDLSSESTVSRIRTEHFPLTLESARPSHTSQYLCASSDPGQGGPRETQYFGPGTRLLVL.

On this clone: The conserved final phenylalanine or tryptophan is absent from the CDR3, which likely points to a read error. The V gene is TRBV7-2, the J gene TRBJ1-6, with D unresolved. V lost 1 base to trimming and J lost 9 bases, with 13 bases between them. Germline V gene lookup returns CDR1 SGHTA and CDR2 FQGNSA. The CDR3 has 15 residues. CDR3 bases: TGTGCCAGCAGCTTAGGAGACGGGTACGCTTCACCCCTCCACCTT. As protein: CASSLGDGYASPLHL.

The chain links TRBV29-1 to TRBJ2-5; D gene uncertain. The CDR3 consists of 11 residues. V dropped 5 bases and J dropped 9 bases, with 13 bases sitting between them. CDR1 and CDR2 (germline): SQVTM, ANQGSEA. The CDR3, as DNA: TGCAGCGTTTCTTCGGTTGAGGCCCAGTACTTC. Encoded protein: CSVSSVEAQYF.

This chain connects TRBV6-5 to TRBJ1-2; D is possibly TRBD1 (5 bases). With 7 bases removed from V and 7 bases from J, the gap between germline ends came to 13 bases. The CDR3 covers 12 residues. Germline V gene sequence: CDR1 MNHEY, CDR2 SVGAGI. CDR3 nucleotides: TGTGCCAGCAAACCGGGGGGTGGTGGCTACACCTTC. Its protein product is CASKPGGGGYTF.

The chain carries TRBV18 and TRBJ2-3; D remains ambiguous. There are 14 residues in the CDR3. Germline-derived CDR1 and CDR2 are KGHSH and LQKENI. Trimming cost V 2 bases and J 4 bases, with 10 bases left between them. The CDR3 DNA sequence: TGTGCCAGCTCACCAGCTCCTGGCCCAGATACGCAGTATTTT. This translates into CASSPAPGPDTQYF.

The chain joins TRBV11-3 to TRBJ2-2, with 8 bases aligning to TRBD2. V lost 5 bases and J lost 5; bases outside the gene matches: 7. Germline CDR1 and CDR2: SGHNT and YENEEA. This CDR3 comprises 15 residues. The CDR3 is CASSPDGGATGELFF. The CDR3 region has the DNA TGTGCCAGCAGCCCCGACGGGGGGGCAACCGGGGAGCTGTTTTTT.